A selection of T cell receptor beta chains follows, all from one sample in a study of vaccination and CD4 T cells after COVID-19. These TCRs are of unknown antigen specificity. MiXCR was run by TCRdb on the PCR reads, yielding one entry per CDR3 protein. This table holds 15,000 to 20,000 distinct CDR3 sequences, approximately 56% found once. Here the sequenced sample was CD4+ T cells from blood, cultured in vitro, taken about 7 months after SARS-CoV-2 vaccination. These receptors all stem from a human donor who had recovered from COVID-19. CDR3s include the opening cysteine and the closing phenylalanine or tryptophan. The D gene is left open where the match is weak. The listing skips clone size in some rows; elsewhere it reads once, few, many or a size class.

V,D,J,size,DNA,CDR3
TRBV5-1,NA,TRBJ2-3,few,TGCGCCAGCAGCTTAGTAGCGGGCACAGATACGCAGTATTTT,CASSLVAGTDTQYF
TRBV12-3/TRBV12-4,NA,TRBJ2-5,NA,TGTGCCAGCAGTAGACGCGCGGGCCAAGAGACCCAGTACTTC,CASSRRAGQETQYF
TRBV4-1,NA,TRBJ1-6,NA,TGCGCCAGCAGCCAAGATACGACAAACTCACCCCTCCACTTT,CASSQDTTNSPLHF
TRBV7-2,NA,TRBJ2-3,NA,TGTGCCAGCAGCTTACACCGGGACACAGATACGCAGTATTTT,CASSLHRDTDTQYF
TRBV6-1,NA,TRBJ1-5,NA,TGTGCCAGCAGCCCTCCCAGTCAGCCCCAGCATTTT,CASSPPSQPQHF
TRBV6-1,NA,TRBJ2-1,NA,TGTGCCAGCAGTGCCGGCGGCCCCCGGCTAGGATACAATGAGCAGTTCTTC,CASSAGGPRLGYNEQFF
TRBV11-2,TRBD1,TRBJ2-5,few,TGTGCCAGCAGCTTAGATCCCAGGGGGAGAGGGCGACGGGGAGAGACCCAGTACTTC,CASSLDPRGRGRRGETQYF
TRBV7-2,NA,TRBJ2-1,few,TGTGCCAGCAGTCAGTTAGCTAACGCCTACAATGAGCAGTTCTTC,CASSQLANAYNEQFF
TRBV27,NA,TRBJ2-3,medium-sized,TGTGCCAGCAGTTTACGGGGCACAGATACGCAGTATTTT,CASSLRGTDTQYF
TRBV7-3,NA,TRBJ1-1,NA,TGTGCCAGCAGCTTCACGATGAACACTGAAGCTTTCTTT,CASSFTMNTEAFF
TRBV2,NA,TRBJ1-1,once,TGTGCCAGCAGTGAGGGAGCGGGCACTGAAGCTTTCTTT,CASSEGAGTEAFF
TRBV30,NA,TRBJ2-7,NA,TGTGCCTGGAGTGTACTGGGGCCCTACGAGCAGTACTTC,CAWSVLGPYEQYF
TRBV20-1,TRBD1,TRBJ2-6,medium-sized,TGCAGTGCTAGAAACAGGGGGCGACCTGGGGCCAACGTCCTGACTTTC,CSARNRGRPGANVLTF
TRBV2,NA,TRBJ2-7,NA,TGTGCCAGCAGTTCTCAGGCCTACGAGCAGTACTTC,CASSSQAYEQYF
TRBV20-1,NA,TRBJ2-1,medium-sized,TGCAGTGCCTGGGGGGGGGCCACAGGGTTAGAGCAGTTCTTC,CSAWGGATGLEQFF
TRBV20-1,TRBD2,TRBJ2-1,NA,TGCAGTGCTATTAATAGCGGGAGGGCCTTTGAGCAGTTCTTC,CSAINSGRAFEQFF
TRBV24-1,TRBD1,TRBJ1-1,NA,TGTGCCACCAGTGTCCCGGACAGGGCGAATGCAATCGCTGAAGCTTTCTTT,CATSVPDRANAIAEAFF
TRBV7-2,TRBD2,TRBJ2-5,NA,TGTGCCAGCAGCTTAGGGGGACTAGCGGGAGGCCAAGAGACCCAGTACTTC,CASSLGGLAGGQETQYF
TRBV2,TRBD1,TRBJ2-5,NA,TGTGCCAGCAGTGAAACGCGGACAGGGGGAGGCGAGACCCAGTACTTC,CASSETRTGGGETQYF
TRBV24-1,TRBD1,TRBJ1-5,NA,TGTGCCACCAGTTTTCACAGGGGGGTTGGCAATCAGCCCCAGCATTTT,CATSFHRGVGNQPQHF
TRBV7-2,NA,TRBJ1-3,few,TGTGCCAGCAGCCCCCTTCCCCCAGGGTCTGGAAACACCATATATTTT,CASSPLPPGSGNTIYF
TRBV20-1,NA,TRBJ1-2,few,TGCAGTGCTAGGAGCGGGGGGGGACCCAACTATGGCTACACCTTC,CSARSGGGPNYGYTF
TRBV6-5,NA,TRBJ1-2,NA,TGTGCCAGCAGTTACCTACGGGACTCCTATGGCTACACCTTC,CASSYLRDSYGYTF
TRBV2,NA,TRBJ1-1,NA,TGTGCCAGCGGACTGCTGAACACTGAAGCTTTCTTT,CASGLLNTEAFF
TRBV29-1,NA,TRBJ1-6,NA,TGCAGCGTCCGGGAGGCGTCGTTCGGGTCACCCCTCCACTTT,CSVREASFGSPLHF
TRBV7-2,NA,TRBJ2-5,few,TGTGCCAGCAGCCCGACAGGCGGGGTAGAGACCCAGTACTTC,CASSPTGGVETQYF
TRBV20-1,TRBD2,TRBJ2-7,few,TGCAGTGCTAGAGGTTTGGGGGCGGCGGGAGGCGAGCAGTACTTC,CSARGLGAAGGEQYF
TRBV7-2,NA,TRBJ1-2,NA,TGTGCCAGCAGCTTAGTGGCGGACTATGGCTACACCTTC,CASSLVADYGYTF
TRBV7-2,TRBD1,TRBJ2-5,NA,TGTGCCAGCAGCTTAAACACAGGGGGCGGAGAGACCCAGTACTTC,CASSLNTGGGETQYF
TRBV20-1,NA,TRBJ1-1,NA,TGCAGTGCTAGGGACGACAGAGTTGGGACTGAAGCTTTCTTT,CSARDDRVGTEAFF
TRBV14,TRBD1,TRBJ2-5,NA,TGTGCCAGCAGTTATTCCGGACAGGTGGAAGAGACCCAGTACTTC,CASSYSGQVEETQYF
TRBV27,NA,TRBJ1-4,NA,TGTGCCAGCAGAAGGGCGTCAACTAATGAAAAACTGTTTTTT,CASRRASTNEKLFF
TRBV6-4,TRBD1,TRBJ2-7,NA,TGTGCCAGCAGTGGGGACAGGGGGCGGCCTACCTACGAGCAGTACTTC,CASSGDRGRPTYEQYF
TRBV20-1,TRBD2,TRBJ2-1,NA,TGCAGTGTTAGAGGTTTGCGGGGGGCCAATGAGCAGTTCTTC,CSVRGLRGANEQFF
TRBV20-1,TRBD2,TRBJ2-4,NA,TGCAGTGCAACGCCGGGACTAGCGGGGGGGAATCGTGGGAACATTCAGTACTTC,CSATPGLAGGNRGNIQYF
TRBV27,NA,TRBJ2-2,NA,TGTGCCAGCCGGAAGCAGGCGACCGGGGAGCTGTTTTTT,CASRKQATGELFF
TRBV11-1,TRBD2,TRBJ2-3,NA,TGTGCCAGCAGCGGACTAGCGGGAACAGATACGCAGTATTTT,CASSGLAGTDTQYF
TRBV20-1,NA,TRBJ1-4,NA,TGCAGTGCTAGAGCCGGGCGTCAGGGTCGAGATGAAAAACTGTTTTTT,CSARAGRQGRDEKLFF
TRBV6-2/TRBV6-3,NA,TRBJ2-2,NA,TGTGCCAGCAGACCCGCAGAGAACACCGGGGAGCTGTTTTTT,CASRPAENTGELFF
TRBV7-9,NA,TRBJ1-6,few,TGTGCCAGCAGCTTCCTCAGGGCTGGGAATTCACCCCTCCACTTT,CASSFLRAGNSPLHF
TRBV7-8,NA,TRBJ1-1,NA,TGTGCCAGCAGCTTAAACCCTGGAACTGAAGCTTTCTTT,CASSLNPGTEAFF
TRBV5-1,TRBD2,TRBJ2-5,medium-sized,TGCGCCAGCAGCTTCGGTCATGGACTAGCGGGAGCTGGGGAGACCCAGTACTTC,CASSFGHGLAGAGETQYF
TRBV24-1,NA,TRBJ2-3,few,TGTGCCACCAGTGGACAGGGCACAGATACGCAGTATTTT,CATSGQGTDTQYF
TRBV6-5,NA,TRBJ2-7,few,TGTGCCAGCAGTTACGGCCAGACTACGGGCAGCCAGTACTTC,CASSYGQTTGSQYF
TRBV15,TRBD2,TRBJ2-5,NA,TGTGCCACCAGGGGAGCGGGGCTAGAGACCCAGTACTTC,CATRGAGLETQYF